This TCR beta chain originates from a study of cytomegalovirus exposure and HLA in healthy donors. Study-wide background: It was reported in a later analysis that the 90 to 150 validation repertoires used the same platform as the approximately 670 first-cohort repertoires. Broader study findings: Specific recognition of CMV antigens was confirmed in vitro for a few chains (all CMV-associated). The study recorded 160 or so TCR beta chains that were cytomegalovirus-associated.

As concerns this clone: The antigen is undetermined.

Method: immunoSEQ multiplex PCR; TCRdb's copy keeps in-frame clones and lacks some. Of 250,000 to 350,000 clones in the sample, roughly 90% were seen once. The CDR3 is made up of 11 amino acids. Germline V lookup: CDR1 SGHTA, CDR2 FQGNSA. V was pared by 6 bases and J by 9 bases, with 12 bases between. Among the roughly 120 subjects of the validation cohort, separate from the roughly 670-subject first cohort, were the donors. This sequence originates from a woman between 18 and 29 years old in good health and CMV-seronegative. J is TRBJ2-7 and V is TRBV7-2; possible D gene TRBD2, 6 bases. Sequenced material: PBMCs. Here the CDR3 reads CASRAGGVQYF. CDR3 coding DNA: TGTGCCAGCAGAGCCGGAGGGGTGCAGTACTTC.